The present T cell receptor (beta chain) was sequenced within a study of CD8 T cells in ankylosing spondylitis. Broader study findings: What appeared characteristic of ankylosing spondylitis blood was a TCR beta motif of 7 or 8 highly homologous variants. Within peripheral blood, clones linked to disease were CD8+ and relatively rare. Researchers reportedly found disease-linked clones significantly enriched in matched ankylosing spondylitis synovial fluid.

5'-RACE, quantitative and with molecular barcodes, yielded the TCR beta libraries. Each CDR3 protein gets one entry after TCRdb re-called the 5' RACE reads with MiXCR. The sample consists of 300,000 to 400,000 distinct CDR3 sequences, around a tenth of them appearing once. V lost 1 base to trimming and J lost 0 bases, with 7 bases between them. Germline assignment: CDR1 SEHNR and CDR2 FQNEAQ (reference sequence). CDR3 length equals 15 residues. This clonotype has ten or more counts. Antigen unknown. This TCR came from a female donor with ankylosing spondylitis or in good health (not recorded which). The sequencing sample was made of blood, either unsorted or a sorted T cell fraction (not recorded which). The V call is TRBV7-9, the J call TRBJ1-3, with D possibly matching TRBD1 (6 bases). In nucleotides, the CDR3 is TGTGCCAGCAGCTTAGGGACAGTCTCTGGAAACACCATATATTTT. Its translation is CASSLGTVSGNTIYF. The full variable domain, in which reference TRBV7-9 and TRBJ1-3 provide the parts outside the CDR3, is DTGVSQNPRHKITKRGQNVTFRCDPISEHNRLYWYRQTLGQGPEFLTYFQNEAQLEKSRLLSDRFSAERPKGSFSTLEIQRTEQGDSAMYLCASSLGTVSGNTIYFGEGSWLTVV.